Below, one T cell receptor (beta chain) is given with its context. Its antigen is undetermined. This entry comes from a study of cytomegalovirus exposure and HLA in healthy donors. Across the whole study: Previous work identified roughly 120 million unique TCR beta sequences from around 200 million T cells. Study conclusions and caveats: When analyzed later, a missense DCLRE1C variant was found to be linked to TCR beta V- and J-gene trimming. Usually a TCR sequence was rare, but some public TCRs were found in many donors. Association with HLA alleles at 0.05 false discovery rate was found for around 15,000 TCR beta sequences in a later analysis.

Germline CDR1 SEHNR, CDR2 FQNEAQ (reference sequence). V shed 3 bases, J shed 4 bases, and the junction held 2 bases outside the gene matches. The CDR3 has 14 amino acids. The PCR used 60 Vbeta and 13 Jbeta primers. Measured with immunoSEQ multiplex PCR; TCRdb has only the in-frame clones, and not every one. The sample has approximately 190,000 clones; nearly 80% are singletons. This clonotype was sampled from a woman aged 25 to 39 in good health and CMV-seropositive. The sequenced sample was PBMCs. The rearrangement links TRBV7-9 to TRBJ2-1; TRBD2 matches at 8 bases. The CDR3 loop is CASSLGGRYNEQFF. CDR3 nucleotides: TGTGCCAGCAGCTTGGGCGGGAGGTACAATGAGCAGTTCTTC.